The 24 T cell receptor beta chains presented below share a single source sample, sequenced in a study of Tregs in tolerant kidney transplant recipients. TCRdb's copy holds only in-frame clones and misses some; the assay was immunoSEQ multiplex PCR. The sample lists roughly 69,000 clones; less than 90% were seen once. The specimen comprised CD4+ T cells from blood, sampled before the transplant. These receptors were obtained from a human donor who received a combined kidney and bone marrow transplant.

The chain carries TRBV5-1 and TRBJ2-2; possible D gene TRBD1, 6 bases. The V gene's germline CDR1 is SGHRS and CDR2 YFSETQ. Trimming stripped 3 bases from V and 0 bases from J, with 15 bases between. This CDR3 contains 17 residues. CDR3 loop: CASSSHWDTTNTGELFF. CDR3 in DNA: TGCGCCAGCAGCTCCCACTGGGACACCACGAACACCGGGGAGCTGTTTTTT.

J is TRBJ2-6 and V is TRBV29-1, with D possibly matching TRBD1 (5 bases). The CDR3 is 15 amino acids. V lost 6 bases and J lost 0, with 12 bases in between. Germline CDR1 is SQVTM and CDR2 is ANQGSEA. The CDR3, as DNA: TGCAGCGTCTCGGACACGTACTCTGGGGCCAACGTCCTGACTTTC. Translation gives CSVSDTYSGANVLTF.

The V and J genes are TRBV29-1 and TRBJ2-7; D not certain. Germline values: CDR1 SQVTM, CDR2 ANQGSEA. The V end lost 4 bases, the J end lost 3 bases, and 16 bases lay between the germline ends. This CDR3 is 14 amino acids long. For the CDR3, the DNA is TGCAGCGTTGTATTACAGATCCGACGCTACGAGCAGTACTTC. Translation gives CSVVLQIRRYEQYF.

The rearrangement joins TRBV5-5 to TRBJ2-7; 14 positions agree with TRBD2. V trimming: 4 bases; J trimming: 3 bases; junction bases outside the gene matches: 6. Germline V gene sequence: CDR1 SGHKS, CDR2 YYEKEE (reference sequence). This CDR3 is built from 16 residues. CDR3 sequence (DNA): TGTGCCAGCAGCATCGGGACTAGCGGGAGTATCTACGAGCAGTACTTC. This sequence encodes CASSIGTSGSIYEQYF.

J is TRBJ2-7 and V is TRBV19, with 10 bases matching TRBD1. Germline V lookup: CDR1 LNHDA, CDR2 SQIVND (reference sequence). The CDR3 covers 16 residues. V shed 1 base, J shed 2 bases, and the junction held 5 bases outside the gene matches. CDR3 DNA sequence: TGTGCCAGTAGTATAGGAGGACAGGGGGGTACCTACGAGCAGTACTTC. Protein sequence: CASSIGGQGGTYEQYF.

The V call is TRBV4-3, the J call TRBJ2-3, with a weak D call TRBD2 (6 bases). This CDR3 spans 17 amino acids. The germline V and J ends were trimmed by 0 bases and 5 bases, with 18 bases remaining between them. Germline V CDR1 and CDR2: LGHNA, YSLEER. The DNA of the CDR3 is TGCGCCAGCAGCCAAGATGAGACTAGAAGGGTCGGAGATACGCAGTATTTT. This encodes CASSQDETRRVGDTQYF.

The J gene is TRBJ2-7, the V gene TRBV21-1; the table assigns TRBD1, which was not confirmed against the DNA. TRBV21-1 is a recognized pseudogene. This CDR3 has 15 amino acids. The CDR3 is CASTRTGTVPYEQYF. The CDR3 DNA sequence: TGTGCCAGCACCCGAACCGGGACAGTACCCTACGAGCAGTACTTC.

The CDR3 sequence is CARSGLAGRGETQYF. For the CDR3, the DNA is TGCGCCAGGTCGGGACTAGCGGGAAGGGGAGAGACCCAGTACTTC. This rearrangement joins TRBV10-1 to TRBJ2-5; TRBD2 aligns across 13 bases. Germline V gives CDR1 WNHNN, CDR2 SYGVQD (reference sequence). The CDR3 totals 15 residues. After removal of 9 bases from V and 4 bases from J, the junction contained 8 bases not matched to a gene.

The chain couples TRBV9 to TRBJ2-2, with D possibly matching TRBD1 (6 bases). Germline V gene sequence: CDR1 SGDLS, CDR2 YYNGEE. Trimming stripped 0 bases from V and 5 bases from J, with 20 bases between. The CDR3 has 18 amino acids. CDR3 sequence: CASSVGGRGGRRTGELFF. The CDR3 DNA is TGTGCCAGCAGCGTAGGAGGTCGTGGGGGCAGGAGGACCGGGGAGCTGTTTTTT.

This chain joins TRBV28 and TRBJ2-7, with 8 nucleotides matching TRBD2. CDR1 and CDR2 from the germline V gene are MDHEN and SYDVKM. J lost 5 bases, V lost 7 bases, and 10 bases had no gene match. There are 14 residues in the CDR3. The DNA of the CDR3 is TGTGCCAGCACCCCGGGGGGGGCCGGGAACGAGCAGTACTTC. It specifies CASTPGGAGNEQYF.

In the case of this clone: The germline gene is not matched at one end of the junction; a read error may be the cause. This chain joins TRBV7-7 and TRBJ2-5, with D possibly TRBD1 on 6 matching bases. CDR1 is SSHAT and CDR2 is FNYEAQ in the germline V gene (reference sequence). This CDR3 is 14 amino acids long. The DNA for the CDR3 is TGTGCTAGCAGCGCAACAGGGTTTAGTGAGACCCAGTACTTC. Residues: CASSATGFSETQYF.

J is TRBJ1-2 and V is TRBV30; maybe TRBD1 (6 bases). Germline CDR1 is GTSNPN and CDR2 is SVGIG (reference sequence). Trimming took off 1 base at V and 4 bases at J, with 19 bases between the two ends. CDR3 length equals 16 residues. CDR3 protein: CAWSEGGARDGYGYTF. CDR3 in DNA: TGTGCCTGGAGTGAGGGGGGGGCCCGGGACGGCTATGGCTACACCTTC.

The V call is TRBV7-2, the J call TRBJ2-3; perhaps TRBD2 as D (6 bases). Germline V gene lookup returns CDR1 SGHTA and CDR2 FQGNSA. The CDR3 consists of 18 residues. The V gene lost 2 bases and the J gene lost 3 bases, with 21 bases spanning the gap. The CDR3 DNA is TGTGCCAGCAGCTTACGGGGTTGGGGGGAGTTGAGAACAGATACGCAGTATTTT. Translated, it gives CASSLRGWGELRTDTQYF. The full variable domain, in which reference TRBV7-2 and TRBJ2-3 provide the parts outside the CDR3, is GAGVSQSPSNKVTEKGKDVELRCDPISGHTALYWYRQSLGQGLEFLIYFQGNSAPDKSGLPSDRFSAERTGGSVSTLTIQRTQQEDSAVYLCASSLRGWGELRTDTQYFGPGTRLTVL.

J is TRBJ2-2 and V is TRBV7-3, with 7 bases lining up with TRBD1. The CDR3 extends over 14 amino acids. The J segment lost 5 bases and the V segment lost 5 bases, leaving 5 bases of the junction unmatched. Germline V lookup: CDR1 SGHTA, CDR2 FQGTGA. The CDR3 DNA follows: TGTGCCAGCAGCCGAGGGGGCGAGACCGGGGAGCTGTTTTTT. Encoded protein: CASSRGGETGELFF.

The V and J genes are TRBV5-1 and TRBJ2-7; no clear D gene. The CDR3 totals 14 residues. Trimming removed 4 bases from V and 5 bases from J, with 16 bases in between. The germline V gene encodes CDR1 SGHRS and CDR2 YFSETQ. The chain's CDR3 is CASSPASDWDEQYF. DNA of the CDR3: TGCGCCAGCAGCCCGGCTTCTGACTGGGACGAGCAGTACTTC.

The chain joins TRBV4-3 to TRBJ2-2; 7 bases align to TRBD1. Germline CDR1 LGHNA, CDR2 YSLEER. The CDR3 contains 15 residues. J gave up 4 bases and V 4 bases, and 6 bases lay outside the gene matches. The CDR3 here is CASSRGAGGTGELFF. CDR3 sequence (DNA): TGCGCCAGCAGCCGGGGAGCAGGGGGCACCGGGGAGCTGTTTTTT.

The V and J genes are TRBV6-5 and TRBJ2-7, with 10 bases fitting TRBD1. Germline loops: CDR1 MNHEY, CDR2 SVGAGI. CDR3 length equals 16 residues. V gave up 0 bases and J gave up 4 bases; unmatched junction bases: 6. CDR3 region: CASSYSGQGPPYEQYF. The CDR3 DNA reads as TGTGCCAGCAGTTACTCGGGACAGGGGCCCCCTTACGAGCAGTACTTC.

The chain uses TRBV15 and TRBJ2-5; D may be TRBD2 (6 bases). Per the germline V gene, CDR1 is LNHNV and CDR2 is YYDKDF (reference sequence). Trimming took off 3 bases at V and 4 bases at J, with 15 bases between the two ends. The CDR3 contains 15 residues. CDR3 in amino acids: CATSRGHGSTETQYF. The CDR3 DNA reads TGTGCCACCAGCAGGGGTCACGGGAGCACAGAGACCCAGTACTTC.

CDR3 DNA sequence: TGTGCCAGCAGCCGAGGACAGGGGGCGATGTACGAGCAGTACTTC. Residues: CASSRGQGAMYEQYF. This chain joins TRBV7-7 and TRBJ2-7; 11 bases are shared with TRBD1. Germline CDR1 and CDR2: SSHAT and FNYEAQ (reference sequence). Losses at the gene ends were 5 bases for V and 4 bases for J; bases not matched to a gene: 7. The CDR3 has 15 residues.

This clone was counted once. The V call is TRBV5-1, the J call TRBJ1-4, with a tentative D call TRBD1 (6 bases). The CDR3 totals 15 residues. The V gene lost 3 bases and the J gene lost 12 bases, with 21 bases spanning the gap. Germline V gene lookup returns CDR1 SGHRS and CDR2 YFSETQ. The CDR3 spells CASSYGDNLMKELFF. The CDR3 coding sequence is TGCGCCAGCAGCTACGGGGACAACCTAATGAAGGAACTGTTTTTT. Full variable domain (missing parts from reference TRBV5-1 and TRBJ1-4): KAGVTQTPRYLIKTRGQQVTLSCSPISGHRSVSWYQQTPGQGLQFLFEYFSETQRNKGNFPGRFSGRQFSNSRSEMNVSTLELGDSALYLCASSYGDNLMKELFFGSGTQLSVL.

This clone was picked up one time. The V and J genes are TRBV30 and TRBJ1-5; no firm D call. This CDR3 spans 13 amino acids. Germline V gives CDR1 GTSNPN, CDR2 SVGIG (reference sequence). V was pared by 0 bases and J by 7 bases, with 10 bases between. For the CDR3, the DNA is TGTGCCTGGAGTGTACTTGGAGGGCAGCCCCAGCATTTT. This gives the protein CAWSVLGGQPQHF.

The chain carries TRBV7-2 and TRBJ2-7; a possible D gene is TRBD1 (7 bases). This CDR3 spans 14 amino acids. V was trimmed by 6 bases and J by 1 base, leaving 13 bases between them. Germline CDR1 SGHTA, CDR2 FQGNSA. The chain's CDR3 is CASRRDRPSYEQYF. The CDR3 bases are TGTGCCAGCAGGCGGGACAGACCTTCCTACGAGCAGTACTTC.

The CDR3 protein is CASSSGGAYEQYF. The CDR3 region has the DNA TGTGCCAGTTCTAGCGGGGGGGCCTACGAGCAGTACTTC. The chain combines TRBV2 with TRBJ2-7; 12 bases align to TRBD2. CDR1 SNHLY and CDR2 FYNNEI come from the germline V gene. Losses at the gene ends were 9 bases for V and 2 bases for J; bases not matched to a gene: 2. The length of the CDR3 is 13 residues.

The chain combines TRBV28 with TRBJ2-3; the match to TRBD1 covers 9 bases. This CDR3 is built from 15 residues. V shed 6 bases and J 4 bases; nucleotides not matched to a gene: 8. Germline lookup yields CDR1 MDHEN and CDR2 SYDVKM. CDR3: CASSSDRGSADTQYF. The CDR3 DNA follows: TGTGCCAGCAGCTCAGACAGGGGGTCTGCAGATACGCAGTATTTT. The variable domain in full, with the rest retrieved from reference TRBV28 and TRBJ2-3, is DVKVTQSSRYLVKRTGEKVFLECVQDMDHENMFWYRQDPGLGLRLIYFSYDVKMKEKGDIPEGYSVSREKKERFSLILESASTNQTSMYLCASSSDRGSADTQYFGPGTRLTVL.